This entry lists 4 T cell receptor beta chains sequenced from one sample in a study of blood T cell repertoires in COVID-19. Assay used: immunoSEQ multiplex PCR; TCRdb lists only in-frame clones, some missing. The sample has around 160,000 clones; around 87% are singletons. The sample taken for sequencing was PBMCs or T cells enriched from blood (not recorded which). The receptors originated from a woman aged 35 to 49 who had been exposed to COVID-19.

This sequence joins TRBV6-5 and TRBJ2-7; the match to TRBD1 covers 7 bases. Germline V gene sequence: CDR1 MNHEY, CDR2 SVGAGI. With 8 bases clipped from V and 1 base from J, the junction kept 11 bases outside the gene matches. CDR3 length: 15 amino acids. DNA of the CDR3: TGTGCCAGCTTAAAAGGGACAGCGGATTCCTACGAGCAGTACTTC. Its protein product is CASLKGTADSYEQYF.

The chain uses TRBV6-1 and TRBJ1-1; 7 nucleotides match TRBD1. After removal of 3 bases from V and 5 bases from J, the junction contained 6 bases not matched to a gene. The V gene's germline CDR1 is MNHNS and CDR2 SASEGT. The CDR3 has 14 amino acids. This CDR3 is CASSDVGGLTEAFF. The CDR3, as DNA: TGTGCCAGCAGTGACGTAGGGGGCTTGACTGAAGCTTTCTTT.

The gene calls are TRBV4-3 and TRBJ2-1; possibly TRBD1 for D (5 bases). The CDR3 totals 15 residues. The germline V and J ends were trimmed by 0 bases and 5 bases, with 11 bases remaining between them. Germline loops: CDR1 LGHNA, CDR2 YSLEER. This chain's CDR3 is CASSQERGSNNEQFF. The CDR3 nucleotides are TGCGCCAGCAGCCAAGAAAGGGGCAGCAACAATGAGCAGTTCTTC.

The chain combines TRBV25-1 with TRBJ2-2, with 9 bases aligning to TRBD1. The CDR3 has 15 residues. The germline CDR1 and CDR2 sequences are MGHDK and SYGVNS. With 4 bases clipped from V and 7 bases from J, the junction kept 7 bases outside the gene matches. DNA for the CDR3: TGTGCCAGCAGTGGGGGGACAGGGAGGTACGGGGAGCTGTTTTTT. Its protein product is CASSGGTGRYGELFF.